A selection of T cell receptor beta chains follows, all from one sample in a study of control samples from healthy donors and cancer patients. Produced via immunoSEQ multiplex PCR; TCRdb's table is partial and in-frame only. The sample shows about 79,000 clones, approximately 94% of them seen only once. The sample consisted of PBMCs. The receptors shown here come from a woman aged 40 to 50 with lung cancer. CDR3s include the opening cysteine and the closing phenylalanine or tryptophan. D genes are given only for firm matches.

V: TRBV7-9
D: TRBD1
J: TRBJ1-4
CDR3: CASSLPSSGDRDGNEKLFF

V: TRBV7-2
D: .
J: TRBJ2-1
CDR3: CASSLYGEQFF

V: TRBV15
D: .
J: TRBJ1-1
CDR3: CATSGGAAMNTEAFF

V: TRBV28
D: .
J: TRBJ2-7
CDR3: CASSLSGTVTYEQYF

V: TRBV18
D: .
J: TRBJ2-1
CDR3: CASSPMGTYNEQFF

V: TRBV5-1
D: TRBD1
J: TRBJ1-4
CDR3: CATTLRDRVTNEKLFF

V: TRBV5-1
D: .
J: TRBJ2-7
CDR3: CASAPQVNTYEQYF

V: TRBV5-4
D: .
J: TRBJ2-6
CDR3: CASSLLGQFSGANVLTF

V: TRBV12-5
D: .
J: TRBJ1-1
CDR3: CASGGDPNTEAFF

V: TRBV21-1
D: .
J: TRBJ1-5
CDR3: CASSKAAGQKSAQHF

V: TRBV3-1/TRBV3-2
D: TRBD1
J: TRBJ1-4
CDR3: CASSQDLGQAEKLFF

V: TRBV7-2
D: .
J: TRBJ2-2
CDR3: CASSYSNTGELFF

V: TRBV7-9
D: .
J: TRBJ2-3
CDR3: CASTKDSPSTDTQYF

V: TRBV6-5
D: .
J: TRBJ1-5
CDR3: CASSSINQPQHF

V: TRBV7-9
D: .
J: TRBJ1-1
CDR3: CASSPGRLDGTEAFF

V: TRBV11-3
D: .
J: TRBJ2-2
CDR3: CASSLEHTGELFF

V: TRBV28
D: .
J: TRBJ2-3
CDR3: CASNWSWTTGTDTQYF

V: TRBV11-1
D: .
J: TRBJ2-5
CDR3: CASSLRAGSHQETQYF

V: TRBV19
D: TRBD1
J: TRBJ1-5
CDR3: CASSPRQGTQPQHF

V: TRBV2
D: .
J: TRBJ2-5
CDR3: CASNRVIQETQYF

V: TRBV27
D: .
J: TRBJ1-5
CDR3: CASSGYEGNQPQHF

V: TRBV13
D: .
J: TRBJ2-3
CDR3: CASSSRGGRGPPTDTQYF

V: TRBV6-5
D: .
J: TRBJ2-7
CDR3: CASRNGRAREYEQYF

V: TRBV27
D: .
J: TRBJ1-1
CDR3: CASSLEAGVVTEAFF

V: TRBV9
D: .
J: TRBJ1-5
CDR3: CASSATVSNQPQHF

V: TRBV27
D: TRBD1
J: TRBJ1-2
CDR3: CASSLYGTGMEFYGYTF

V: TRBV12-3/TRBV12-4
D: .
J: TRBJ1-2
CDR3: CASSWTSGYGYTF

V: TRBV28
D: .
J: TRBJ1-5
CDR3: CASLTGIENQPQHF

V: TRBV9
D: .
J: TRBJ2-1
CDR3: CASSVLGSFEYNEQFF